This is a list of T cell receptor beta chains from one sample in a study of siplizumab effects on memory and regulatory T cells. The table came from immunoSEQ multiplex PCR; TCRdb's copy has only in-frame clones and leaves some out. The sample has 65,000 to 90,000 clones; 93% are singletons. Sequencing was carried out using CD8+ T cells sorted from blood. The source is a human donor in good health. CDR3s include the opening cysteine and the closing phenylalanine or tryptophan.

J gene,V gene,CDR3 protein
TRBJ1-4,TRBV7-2,CASSLTPGLTNEKLFF
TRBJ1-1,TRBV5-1,CASIDGLLNTEAFF
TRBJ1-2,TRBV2,CASHDGGAYGYTF
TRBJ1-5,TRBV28,CASSARRTAYSNQPQHF
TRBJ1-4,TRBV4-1,CASSPGQGAPEKLFF
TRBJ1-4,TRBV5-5,CASSLVGGPNEKLFF
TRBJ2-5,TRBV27,CASSLFGGQDYRETQYF
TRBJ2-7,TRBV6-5,CASTPGQGSHYEQYF
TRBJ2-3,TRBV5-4,CASSPPGTDTQYF
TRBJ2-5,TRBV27,CASSLSGAPQETQYF
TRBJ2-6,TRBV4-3,CASSQDRQGAISGANVLTF
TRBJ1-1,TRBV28,CASSLSPPGQGITEAFF
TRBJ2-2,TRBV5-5,CASSLWTGNTGELFF